This T cell receptor (beta chain) stems from a study of T cells after yellow fever vaccination. TCRdb recomputed calls from the 5' RACE reads with MiXCR, one row per CDR3 protein. The table lists 250,000 to 400,000 distinct CDR3 sequences, approximately 4% of them singletons. This clonotype was counted between two and nine times. The germline V gene encodes CDR1 SGHTA and CDR2 FQGNSA. The trim removed 1 base at V and 4 bases at J, leaving 8 bases unmatched. The CDR3 contains 16 residues. V and J are TRBV7-2 and TRBJ2-7, with 9 bases that match TRBD2. Source: PBMCs, taken 5 days after the yellow fever booster vaccination. The clonotype was recovered from a man aged 18 to 30 who received the YFV17D yellow fever vaccine. The DNA for the CDR3 is TGTGCCAGCAGCTTAGTCCCAGCGGGGGGAATGTACGAGCAGTACTTC. Translation: CASSLVPAGGMYEQYF.